Below are 13 T cell receptor beta chains sequenced from a single sample in a study of shared clonotypes between healthy human individuals (TCRdb year 2020). Libraries came from the immunoSEQ multiplex PCR assay. TCRdb carries this immuneACCESS record with in-frame sequences only. Its versions omit some clonotypes, under half of them owing to an unresolved V gene in the studies checked, with the rest unexplained. For this sample the table gives roughly 2,500,000 clones, of which under 95% were detected only once. Together, the top ten hold 0.36% of the sample. Sequenced: naive CD4+ T cells from PBMCs. This sample's cell subset or site label indicates: CD45RA+ positively selected. The source is a young man in good health. Some clones in this sample may be carry-over from other donors' samples.

The chain carries TRBV14 and TRBJ1-3; a weak D match, TRBD1 (6 bases). Trimming shortened V by 3 bases and J by 4 bases, and 13 bases separated the two germline ends. The germline CDR1 and CDR2 sequences are SGHDN and FVKESK. The CDR3 consists of 15 residues. CDR3 nucleotides: TGTGCCAGCAGCCACTCACAGGGAGCCGGAAACACCATATATTTT. It encodes CASSHSQGAGNTIYF.

This chain uses TRBV30 with TRBJ1-1; no definite D call. The V end lost 7 bases, the J end lost 1 base, and 10 bases lay between the germline ends. In germline, CDR1 is GTSNPN, CDR2 SVGIG (reference sequence). The CDR3 totals 12 residues. The CDR3 DNA reads as TGTGCCTCTCGGGCCCCGAACACTGAAGCTTTCTTT. Its translation is CASRAPNTEAFF.

The gene calls are TRBV27 and TRBJ2-6; the match to TRBD1 covers 10 bases. The germline V gene encodes CDR1 MNHEY and CDR2 SMNVEV (reference sequence). V was clipped by 6 bases and J by 3 bases; unmatched bases: 11. The CDR3 is made up of 18 amino acids. In DNA form, the CDR3 reads TGTGCCAGCAGCTCCACCAGGACAGGGGGATATGGGGCCAACGTCCTGACTTTC. Its translation: CASSSTRTGGYGANVLTF.

The rearrangement joins TRBV29-1 to TRBJ2-7; 10 bases map to TRBD2. Germline trimming cut 4 bases from V and 6 bases from J; bases unmatched to any gene: 9. From germline, CDR1 is SQVTM and CDR2 ANQGSEA. The CDR3 spans 14 residues. The CDR3, as DNA: TGCAGCGTTGTGCTAGCGGGAGATTTCACCGAGCAGTACTTC. Amino acid sequence: CSVVLAGDFTEQYF.

This clone was detected a few times. The sample holds other DNA sequences that translate to the same CDR3. This chain joins TRBV2 and TRBJ2-5; D is unclear. The CDR3 is 11 residues long. Germline lookup yields CDR1 SNHLY and CDR2 FYNNEI. The germline V and J ends were trimmed by 6 bases and 2 bases, with 4 bases remaining between them. The CDR3: CASRPQETQYF. The CDR3 coding sequence is TGTGCCAGCAGGCCACAAGAGACCCAGTACTTC.

This clone appeared once. The chain uses TRBV2 and TRBJ2-7; perhaps TRBD1 as D (5 bases). CDR3 length: 15 amino acids. The V gene's germline CDR1 is SNHLY and CDR2 FYNNEI. V was trimmed by 4 bases and J by 3 bases, leaving 16 bases between them. The CDR3 here is CASSGGPPSYYEQYF. The DNA of the CDR3 is TGTGCCAGCAGTGGGGGCCCCCCTTCCTACTACGAGCAGTACTTC.

This clone showed up just once. The chain links TRBV29-1 to TRBJ2-5; 8 positions match TRBD2. The V gene's germline CDR1 is SQVTM and CDR2 ANQGSEA. The CDR3 covers 15 residues. J gave up 5 bases and V 6 bases, and 14 bases lay outside the gene matches. Here the CDR3 reads CSVDHPREGRETQYF. The CDR3 DNA sequence: TGCAGCGTCGACCACCCACGGGAGGGCCGCGAGACCCAGTACTTC.

J is TRBJ2-5 and V is TRBV27; 9 bases map to TRBD1. The J call may be mistaken, given a closer DNA end match to TRBJ2-7. The CDR3 extends over 13 amino acids. The germline CDR1 and CDR2 sequences are MNHEY and SMNVEV (reference sequence). The CDR3 DNA is TGTGCCAGCAGACCAACACAGGGGGCCGAGCAGTACTTC. Translation: CASRPTQGAEQYF.

V gene TRBV5-1 combines with J gene TRBJ2-7, with D tentatively TRBD2 (6 bases). Germline assignment: CDR1 SGHRS and CDR2 YFSETQ. The CDR3 sequence is 14 residues long. The V and J ends lost 0 bases and 2 bases respectively, with 9 bases between them. As DNA, the CDR3 is TGCGCCAGCAGCTTGGTGCGGGGCCCCTACGAGCAGTACTTC. Translation: CASSLVRGPYEQYF. Complete variable domain (other parts from reference TRBV5-1 and TRBJ2-7): KAGVTQTPRYLIKTRGQQVTLSCSPISGHRSVSWYQQTPGQGLQFLFEYFSETQRNKGNFPGRFSGRQFSNSRSEMNVSTLELGDSALYLCASSLVRGPYEQYFGPGTRLTVT.

The J gene is TRBJ2-7, the V gene TRBV6-1; a possible D gene is TRBD1 (6 bases). The V gene's germline CDR1 is MNHNS and CDR2 SASEGT. Trimming stripped 5 bases from V and 2 bases from J, with 16 bases between. The CDR3 contains 15 residues. The CDR3 sequence: CASSFRQAQTYEQYF. CDR3 sequence (DNA): TGTGCCAGCAGTTTCCGACAGGCCCAAACCTACGAGCAGTACTTC.

The rearrangement links TRBV4-3 to TRBJ1-6, with D possibly matching TRBD1 (6 bases). The CDR3 consists of 15 residues. Trimming took 1 base from V and 12 from J, leaving 16 bases between them. Looked up from germline, CDR1 is LGHNA and CDR2 is YSLEER. The CDR3 sequence is CASSQVKGGHGPLHF. In DNA form, the CDR3 reads TGCGCCAGCAGCCAAGTTAAGGGGGGACATGGACCCCTCCACTTT.

The chain employs TRBV7-8 and TRBJ2-3; 12 bases align to TRBD2. Trimming took 5 bases from V and 6 from J; bases not matched to a gene: 6. Germline-derived CDR1 and CDR2 are SGHVS and FQNEAQ. This CDR3 is built from 15 residues. CDR3 bases: TGTGCCAGCAGCCAAAGACTAGCGGGAGTTGATACGCAGTATTTT. Protein: CASSQRLAGVDTQYF.

This chain links TRBV10-1 with TRBJ2-2; D unresolved. The CDR3 sequence is 10 residues long. V lost 9 bases and J lost 5, with 4 bases in between. CDR1 is WNHNN, CDR2 SYGVQD, per germline (reference sequence). CDR3 sequence: CARTTGELFF. The CDR3 DNA is TGCGCCAGAACAACCGGGGAGCTGTTTTTT.